This T cell receptor beta chain was profiled in a study of blood T cell repertoires in COVID-19. About the study: Samples came from the United States, Italy and Spain, spanning acute and convalescent COVID-19. T cells, B-cell-depleted T cells, or PBMCs supplied cDNA or gDNA.

As originally analysed: Reference gene primer amplification gave estimated nucleated cell counts. Generated by immunoSEQ multiplex PCR, the TCRdb table keeps only in-frame clones and is missing some. For V, J and clone size, that table is used; D and trimming come from the DNA. Of roughly 200,000 clones listed, roughly 80% are singletons. The CDR3 length is 12 residues. V was cut by 4 bases and J by 4 bases, with 6 bases left in between. Germline CDR1 is SGDLS and CDR2 is YYNGEE. This chain uses TRBV9 with TRBJ1-5; D is undetermined. Sequenced input: peripheral blood. The sequence came from a man aged 45-65 years with active or convalescent COVID-19. The CDR3 DNA is TGTGCCAGCAGCCAGACTAATCAGCCCCAGCATTTT. This sequence encodes CASSQTNQPQHF.